This T cell receptor beta chain originates from a study of regulatory T cells in long-lasting Graves disease. The CDR3 runs to 15 residues. V was clipped by 5 bases and J by 3 bases, with 17 bases between them. The germline V gene encodes CDR1 PRHDT and CDR2 FYEKMQ (reference sequence). Regarding time point: newly diagnosed GD, antithyroid drugs for less than 3 months. Following extraction of RNA from PBMCs, that RNA was used to make the TCR library. Libraries of TCR beta came from iRepertoire HTBI primers plus Arm-PCR of CDR3 regions. TCRdb used MiXCR to reprocess the multiplex PCR reads, holding one entry per CDR3 protein. The sample contains under 500,000 distinct CDR3 sequences, around 15% of which appear only once. In its sample, this clonotype was seen many times. The sample was also reused in another study, on T cells in Graves' hyperthyroidism and ophthalmopathy.

This rearrangement joins TRBV13 to TRBJ2-7; D perhaps matches TRBD2 (6 bases). The source is a woman in her twenties or thirties with Graves disease. The sample was peripheral blood mononuclear cells (PBMCs), taken at new diagnosis, from a patient treated with antithyroid drugs. The CDR3 loop reads CASSPPVGLGYEQYF. DNA for the CDR3: TGTGCCAGCAGCCCCCCCGTGGGACTTGGCTACGAGCAGTACTTC.